This entry describes one TCR beta chain. This sample was included in a study of blood T cell repertoires in COVID-19. Sequencing was performed with immunoSEQ multiplex PCR; in TCRdb, only in-frame clones are kept and a portion is missing. The profile shows 250,000 to 350,000 clones, approximately 86% of them singletons. Enrolled during active infection, Seattle patients were then followed longitudinally. What was sequenced was peripheral blood. This receptor was identified in a human donor with COVID-19, enrolled during active disease. The donor label of this sample is uncertain.

This chain's CDR3 is CAGTPNNFSGNTIYF. CDR3 DNA: TGTGCAGGGACACCGAATAACTTCTCTGGAAACACCATATATTTT. The chain links TRBV25-1 to TRBJ1-3; D possibly corresponds to TRBD1 (6 bases). The CDR3 covers 15 residues. Germline assignment: CDR1 MGHDK and CDR2 SYGVNS. Based on the CDR3 plus reference TRBV25-1 and TRBJ1-3, the full variable domain is EADIYQTPRYLVIGTGKKITLECSQTMGHDKMYWYQQDPGMELHLIHYSYGVNSTEKGDLSSESTVSRIRTEHFPLTLESARPSHTSQYLCAGTPNNFSGNTIYFGEGSWLTVV.